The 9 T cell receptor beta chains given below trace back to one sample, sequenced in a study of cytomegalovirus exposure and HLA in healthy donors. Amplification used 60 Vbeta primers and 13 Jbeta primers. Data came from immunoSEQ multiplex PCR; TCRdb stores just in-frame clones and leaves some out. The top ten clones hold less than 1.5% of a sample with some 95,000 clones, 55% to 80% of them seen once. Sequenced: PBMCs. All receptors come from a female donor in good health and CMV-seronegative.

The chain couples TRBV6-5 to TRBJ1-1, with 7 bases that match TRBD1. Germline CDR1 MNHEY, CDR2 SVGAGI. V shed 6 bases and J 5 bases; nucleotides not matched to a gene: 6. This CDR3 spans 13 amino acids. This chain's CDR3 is CASRDRAWTEAFF. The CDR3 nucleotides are TGTGCCAGCAGAGACAGGGCGTGGACTGAAGCTTTCTTT.

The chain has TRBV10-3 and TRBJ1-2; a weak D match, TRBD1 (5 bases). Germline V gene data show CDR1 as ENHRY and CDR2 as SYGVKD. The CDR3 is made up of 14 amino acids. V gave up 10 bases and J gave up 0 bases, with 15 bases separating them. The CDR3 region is CASSGTGANYGYTF. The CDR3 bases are TGTGCCAGCTCTGGGACGGGAGCTAACTATGGCTACACCTTC.

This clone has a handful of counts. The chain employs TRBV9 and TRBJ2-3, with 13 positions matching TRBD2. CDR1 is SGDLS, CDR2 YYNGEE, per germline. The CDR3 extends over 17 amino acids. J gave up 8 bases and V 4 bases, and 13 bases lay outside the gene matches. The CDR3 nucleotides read TGTGCCAGCAGCCCCCTCATACTAGCGGGAGGGCCGGGTACGCAGTATTTT. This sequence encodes CASSPLILAGGPGTQYF.

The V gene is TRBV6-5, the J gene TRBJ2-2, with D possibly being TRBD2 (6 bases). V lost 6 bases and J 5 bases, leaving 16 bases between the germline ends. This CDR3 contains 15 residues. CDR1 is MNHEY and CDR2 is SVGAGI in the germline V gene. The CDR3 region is CASRFRKEGTGELFF. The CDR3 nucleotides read TGTGCCAGCAGGTTCCGAAAGGAGGGGACCGGGGAGCTGTTTTTT.

CDR3 amino acids: CASSLAGGSPSYNEQFF. DNA of the CDR3: TGTGCCAGCAGCCTGGCGGGGGGCTCTCCCTCCTACAATGAGCAGTTCTTC. V usage is TRBV5-8 and J usage is TRBJ2-1, with TRBD2 matching over 8 bases. Unmatched junction bases numbered 9, after V lost 4 bases and J lost 0 bases. The CDR3 sequence is 17 residues long. Germline-derived CDR1 and CDR2 are SGHTS and YDEGEE.

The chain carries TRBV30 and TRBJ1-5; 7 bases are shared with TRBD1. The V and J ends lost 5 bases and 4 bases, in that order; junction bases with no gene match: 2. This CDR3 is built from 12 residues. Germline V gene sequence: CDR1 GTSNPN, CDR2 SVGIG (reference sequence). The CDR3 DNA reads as TGTGCCTGGCGGACAGGTAATCAGCCCCAGCATTTT. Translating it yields CAWRTGNQPQHF.

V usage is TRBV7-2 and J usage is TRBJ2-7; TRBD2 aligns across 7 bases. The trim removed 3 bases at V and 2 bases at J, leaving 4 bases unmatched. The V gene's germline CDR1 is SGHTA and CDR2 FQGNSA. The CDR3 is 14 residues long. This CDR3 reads CASSFKRGPYEQYF. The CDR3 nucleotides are TGTGCCAGCAGCTTCAAGCGGGGCCCCTACGAGCAGTACTTC.

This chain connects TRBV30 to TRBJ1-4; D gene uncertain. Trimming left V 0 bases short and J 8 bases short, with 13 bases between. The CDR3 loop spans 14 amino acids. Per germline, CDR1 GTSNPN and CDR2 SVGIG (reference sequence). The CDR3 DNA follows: TGTGCCTGGAGTGTGGGGAGCCTGGGGGAAAAACTGTTTTTT. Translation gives CAWSVGSLGEKLFF.

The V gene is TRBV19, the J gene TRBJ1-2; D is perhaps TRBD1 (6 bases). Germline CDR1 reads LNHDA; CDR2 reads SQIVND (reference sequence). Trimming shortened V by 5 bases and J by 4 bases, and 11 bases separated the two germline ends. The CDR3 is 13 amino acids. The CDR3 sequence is CASSPGTTYGYTF. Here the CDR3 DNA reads TGTGCCAGTAGTCCCGGGACAACCTATGGCTACACCTTC.